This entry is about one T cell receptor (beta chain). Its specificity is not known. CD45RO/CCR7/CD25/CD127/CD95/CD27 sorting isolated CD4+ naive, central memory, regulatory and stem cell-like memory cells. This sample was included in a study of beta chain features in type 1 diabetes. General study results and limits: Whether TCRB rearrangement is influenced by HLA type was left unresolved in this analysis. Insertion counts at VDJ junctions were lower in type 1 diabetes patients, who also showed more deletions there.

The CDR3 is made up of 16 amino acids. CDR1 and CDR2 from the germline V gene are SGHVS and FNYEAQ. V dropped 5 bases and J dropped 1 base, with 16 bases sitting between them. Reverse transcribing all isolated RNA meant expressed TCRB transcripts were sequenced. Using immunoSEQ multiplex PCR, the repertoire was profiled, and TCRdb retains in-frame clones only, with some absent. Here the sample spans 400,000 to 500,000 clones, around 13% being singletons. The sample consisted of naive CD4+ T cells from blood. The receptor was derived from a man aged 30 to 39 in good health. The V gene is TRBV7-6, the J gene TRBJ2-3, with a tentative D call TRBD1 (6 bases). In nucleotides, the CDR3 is TGTGCCAGCAGCCAAATGGCCGAGGGGGGCACAGATACGCAGTATTTT. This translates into CASSQMAEGGTDTQYF.